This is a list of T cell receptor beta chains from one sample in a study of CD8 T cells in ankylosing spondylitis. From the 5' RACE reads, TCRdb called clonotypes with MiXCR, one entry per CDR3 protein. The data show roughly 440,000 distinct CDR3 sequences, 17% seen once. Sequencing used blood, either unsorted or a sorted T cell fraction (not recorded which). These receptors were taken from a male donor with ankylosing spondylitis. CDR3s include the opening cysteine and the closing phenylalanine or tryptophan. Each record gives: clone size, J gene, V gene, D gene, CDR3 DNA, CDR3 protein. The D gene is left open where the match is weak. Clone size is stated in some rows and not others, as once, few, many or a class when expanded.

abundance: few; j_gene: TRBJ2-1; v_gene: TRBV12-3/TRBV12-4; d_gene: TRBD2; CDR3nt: TGTGCCAGCAGTTGGACTAGCGGGGGTCGCTCCTACAATGAGCAGTTCTTC; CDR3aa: CASSWTSGGRSYNEQFF
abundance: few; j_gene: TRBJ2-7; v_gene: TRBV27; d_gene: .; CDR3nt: TGTGCCAGCAGTCCTGTCGGGGTCTCTTACGAGCAGTACTTC; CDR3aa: CASSPVGVSYEQYF
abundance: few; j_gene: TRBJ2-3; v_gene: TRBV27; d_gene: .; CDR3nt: TGTGCCAGCAGTCCGAGGGGGTATACGCAGTATTTT; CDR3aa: CASSPRGYTQYF
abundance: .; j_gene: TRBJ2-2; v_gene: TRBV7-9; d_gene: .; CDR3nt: TGTGCCAGCAGCCAACGGGACATTCACACCGGGGAGCTGTTTTTT; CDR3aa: CASSQRDIHTGELFF
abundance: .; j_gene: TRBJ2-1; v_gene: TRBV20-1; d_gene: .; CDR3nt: TGCAGTGCTAGAGATCGCGGCAAAAGCTCCTACAATGAGCAGTTCTTC; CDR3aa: CSARDRGKSSYNEQFF
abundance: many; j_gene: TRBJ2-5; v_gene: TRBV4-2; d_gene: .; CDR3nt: TGTGCCAGCAGCCAAGGCCGGGGGCCGGGGACCCAGTACTTC; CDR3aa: CASSQGRGPGTQYF
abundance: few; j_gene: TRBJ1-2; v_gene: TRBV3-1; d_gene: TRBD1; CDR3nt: TGTGCCAGCAGCCAAGTGGGGACAGGGTACTATGGCTACACCTTC; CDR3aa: CASSQVGTGYYGYTF
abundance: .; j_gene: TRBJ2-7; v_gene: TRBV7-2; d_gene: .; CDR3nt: TGTGCCAGCAGCTGGGAACAGGGTACTGGGTCCCACGAGCAGTACTTC; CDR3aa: CASSWEQGTGSHEQYF
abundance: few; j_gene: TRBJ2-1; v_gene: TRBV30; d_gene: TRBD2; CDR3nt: TGTGCCTGGAGTGTACGGGAGGATGAGCAGTTCTTC; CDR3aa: CAWSVREDEQFF
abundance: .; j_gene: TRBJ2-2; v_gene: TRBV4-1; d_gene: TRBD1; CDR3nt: TGCGCCAGCAGAGGGGGCCCACCAACCGGGGAGCTGTTTTTT; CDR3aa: CASRGGPPTGELFF
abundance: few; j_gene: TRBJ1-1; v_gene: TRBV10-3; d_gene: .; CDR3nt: TGTGCCACGAACGGGGCCCTGAACACTGAAGCTTTCTTT; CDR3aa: CATNGALNTEAFF
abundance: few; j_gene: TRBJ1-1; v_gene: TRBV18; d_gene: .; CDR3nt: TGTGCCAGCTCACCACCGAATATGTCAAATGAAGCTTTCTTT; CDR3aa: CASSPPNMSNEAFF
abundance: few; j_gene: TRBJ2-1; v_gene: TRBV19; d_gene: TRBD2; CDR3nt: TGTGCCAGTAGTATAGGTCCAGGGAGGGATGAGCAGTTCTTC; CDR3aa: CASSIGPGRDEQFF
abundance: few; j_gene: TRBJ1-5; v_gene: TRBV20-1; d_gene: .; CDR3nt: TGCAGTGCTAGCTCCCGGCGCAGCCAAGGTCAGCCCCAGCATTTT; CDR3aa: CSASSRRSQGQPQHF
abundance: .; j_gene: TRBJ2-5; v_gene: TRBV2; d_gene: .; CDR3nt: TGTGCCAGCAAGTACGGCAGTAAAGAGACCCAGTACTTC; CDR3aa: CASKYGSKETQYF
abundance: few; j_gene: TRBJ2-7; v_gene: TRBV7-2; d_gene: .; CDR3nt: TGTGCCAGCAGCCAATCCCCAGGGTCCTACGAGCAGTACTTC; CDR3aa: CASSQSPGSYEQYF
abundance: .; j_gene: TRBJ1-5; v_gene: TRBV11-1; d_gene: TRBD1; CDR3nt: TGTGCCAGCAGCCCCGGGACAGGGGGCGGACAGCCCCAGCATTTT; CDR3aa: CASSPGTGGGQPQHF
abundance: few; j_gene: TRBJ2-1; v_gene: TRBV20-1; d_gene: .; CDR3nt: TGCAGTGCTCCGCCCCCCATGAGATCTTTCAATGAGCAGTTCTTC; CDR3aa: CSAPPPMRSFNEQFF
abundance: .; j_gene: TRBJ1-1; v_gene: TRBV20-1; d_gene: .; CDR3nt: TGCAGTGCCCCCGGGCGGGGAGGGACCACTGAAGCTTTCTTT; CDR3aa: CSAPGRGGTTEAFF
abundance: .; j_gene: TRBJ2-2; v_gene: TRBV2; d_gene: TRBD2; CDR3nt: TGTGCCAGCGGACTAGCGGGAGGGACCGGGGAGCTGTTTTTT; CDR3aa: CASGLAGGTGELFF
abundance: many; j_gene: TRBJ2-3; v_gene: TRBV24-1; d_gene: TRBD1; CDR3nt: TGTGCCACCAGCGCCGGGACAGGGGGCCTTAGCACAGATACGCAGTATTTT; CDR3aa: CATSAGTGGLSTDTQYF
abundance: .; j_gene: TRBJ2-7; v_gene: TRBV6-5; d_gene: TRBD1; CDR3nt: TGTGCCAGCAGTTACCCAGCTACAGGGGGGTATGGTGCGTACTTC; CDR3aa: CASSYPATGGYGAYF
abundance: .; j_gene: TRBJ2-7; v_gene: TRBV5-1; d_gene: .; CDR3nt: TGCGCCAGCAGCTTTATTGTGGACTCCTACGAGCAGTACTTC; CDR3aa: CASSFIVDSYEQYF
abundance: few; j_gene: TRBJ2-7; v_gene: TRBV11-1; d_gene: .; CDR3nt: TGTGCCAGCAGCAGGTCACTCGGGCTATGGGAGCAGTACTTC; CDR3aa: CASSRSLGLWEQYF
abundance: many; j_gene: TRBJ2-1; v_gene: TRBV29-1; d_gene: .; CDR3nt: TGCAGCGTTGTTACAGGGACGCCCTACAATGAGCAGTTCTTC; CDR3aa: CSVVTGTPYNEQFF
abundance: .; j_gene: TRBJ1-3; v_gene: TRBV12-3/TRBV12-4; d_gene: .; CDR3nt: TGTGCCAGCAGTTTGCGTCCACCTGGAAACACCATATATTTT; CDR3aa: CASSLRPPGNTIYF
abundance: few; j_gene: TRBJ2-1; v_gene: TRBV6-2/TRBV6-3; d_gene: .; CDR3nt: TGTGCCAGCAGTTTTGATCCACCTTGGGGGCAGTTAAACAATGAGCAGTTCTTC; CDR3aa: CASSFDPPWGQLNNEQFF
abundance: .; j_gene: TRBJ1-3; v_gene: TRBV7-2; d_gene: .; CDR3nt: TGTGCCAGCAGCTTACGTCAAATGGACACCATATATTTT; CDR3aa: CASSLRQMDTIYF
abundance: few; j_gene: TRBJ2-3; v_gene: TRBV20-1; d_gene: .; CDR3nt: TGCAGTGCTACCGATAGGGCCGCCACAGATACGCAGTATTTT; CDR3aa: CSATDRAATDTQYF
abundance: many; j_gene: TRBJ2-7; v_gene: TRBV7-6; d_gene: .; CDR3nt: TGTGCCAGCAGCCGTCGCCTCTTC; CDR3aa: CASSRRLF
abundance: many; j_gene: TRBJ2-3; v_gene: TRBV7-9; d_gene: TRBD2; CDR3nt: TGTGCCAGCAGCTCCGGACTAGCGGGGGGCACAGATACGCAGTATTTT; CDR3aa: CASSSGLAGGTDTQYF
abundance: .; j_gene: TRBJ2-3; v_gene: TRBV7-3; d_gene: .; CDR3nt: TGTGCCAGCAGCTTCAACGGGAAGTCCACAGATACGCAGTATTTT; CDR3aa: CASSFNGKSTDTQYF
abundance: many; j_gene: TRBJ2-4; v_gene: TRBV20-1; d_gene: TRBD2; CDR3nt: TGCAGTGCTAGCGCGAGCAGCCTAGCGGGAAGGGAGTACTTC; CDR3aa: CSASASSLAGREYF
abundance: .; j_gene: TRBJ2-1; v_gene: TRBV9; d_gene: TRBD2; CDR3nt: TGTGCCAGCAGCGTGAGTACTAGCGGGTCTTACAATGAGCAGTTCTTC; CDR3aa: CASSVSTSGSYNEQFF
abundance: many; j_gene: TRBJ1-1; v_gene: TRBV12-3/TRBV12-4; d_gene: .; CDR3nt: TGTGCCAGCAGTTCCCAACAGGGAAACACTGAAGCTTTCTTT; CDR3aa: CASSSQQGNTEAFF
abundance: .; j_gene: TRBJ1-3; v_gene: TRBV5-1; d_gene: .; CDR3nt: TGCGCCAGCAGCCTCGGGACACCTGGAAACACCATATATTTT; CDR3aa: CASSLGTPGNTIYF
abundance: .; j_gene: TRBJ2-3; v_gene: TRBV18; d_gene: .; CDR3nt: TGTGCCAGCTCCCAAGCCACCGTAGATACGCAGTATTTT; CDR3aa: CASSQATVDTQYF
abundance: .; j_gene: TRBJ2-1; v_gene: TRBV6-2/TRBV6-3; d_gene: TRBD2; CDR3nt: TGTGCCAGCATTAGATACGGGGCTAGCGGGAGTAAGCGGGAGCAGTTCTTC; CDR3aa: CASIRYGASGSKREQFF